This T cell receptor (beta chain) was profiled in a study of T cells after yellow fever vaccination. Broader study findings: Though weaker, the secondary response peaked faster, on day 5 versus 15.

This clonotype was picked up a small number of times. Its antigen is currently unknown. Trimming removed 9 bases at V and 3 bases at J, with 17 bases between. The CDR3 contains 15 residues. Per the germline V gene, CDR1 is MNHNS and CDR2 is SASEGT. It was through 5'RACE template switching that TCR cDNA was made, with a universal primer site and UMIs added. TCRdb analysed the 5' RACE reads with MiXCR anew, one entry per CDR3 protein. Counted here are 450,000 to 550,000 distinct CDR3 sequences, 15% to 20% occurring once; the ten biggest clones make up roughly an eighth. This sequence was found in a man between 25 and 39 years old who received the YFV17D yellow fever vaccine. The chain combines TRBV6-1 with TRBJ2-2, with D perhaps TRBD2 (6 bases). Sequenced here: PBMCs, sampled 15 days after the yellow fever booster vaccination. The CDR3 DNA is TGTGCCAGATGGGGGGTGGATACGTACACCGGGGAGCTGTTTTTT. Translation: CARWGVDTYTGELFF.